Given below is one T cell receptor beta chain in context. Its specificity is not known. Given the absence of the conserved phenylalanine or tryptophan at the CDR3 end, a read error is likely. This sample was included in a study of T-cell memory formation after mild COVID-19. General observations from the study: Clones contracting over day 15 to 85 were CD4/CD8 balanced, with later expanders leaning CD4+. Cross-reactive memory seemingly joined, as some responding clones were found in pre-infection memory.

TCRdb fed the 5' RACE reads into MiXCR, producing one record per CDR3 protein. The profile shows about 250,000 distinct CDR3 sequences, 15% to 17% of them singletons. With 8 bases clipped from V and 2 bases from J, the junction kept 14 bases outside the gene matches. The CDR3 is made up of 17 amino acids. The material sequenced was PBMCs or a T cell subset sorted from them (not recorded which). This sequence was found in an adult woman who had mild COVID-19 (a few samples of this study predate the infection). Cell type and time point are not known. The chain couples TRBV12-3 or TRBV12-4 to TRBJ2-2; 7 bases agree with TRBD2. CDR3 protein: CASLGFLGLFNTGELFL. The CDR3 DNA reads TGTGCCAGCCTTGGATTTCTGGGACTATTCAACACCGGGGAGCTGTTTTTA.